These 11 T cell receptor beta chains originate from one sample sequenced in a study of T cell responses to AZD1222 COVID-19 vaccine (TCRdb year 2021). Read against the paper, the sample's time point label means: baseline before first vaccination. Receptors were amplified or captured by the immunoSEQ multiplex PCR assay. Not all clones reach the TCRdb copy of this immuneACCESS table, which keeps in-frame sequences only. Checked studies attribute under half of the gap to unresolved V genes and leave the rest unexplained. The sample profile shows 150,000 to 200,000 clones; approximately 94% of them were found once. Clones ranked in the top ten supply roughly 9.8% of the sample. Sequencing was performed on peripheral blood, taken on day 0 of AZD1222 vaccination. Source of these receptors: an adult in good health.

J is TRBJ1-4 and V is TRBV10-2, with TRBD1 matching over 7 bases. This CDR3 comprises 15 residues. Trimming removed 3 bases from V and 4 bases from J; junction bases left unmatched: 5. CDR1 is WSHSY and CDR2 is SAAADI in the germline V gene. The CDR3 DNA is TGCGCCAGCAGTGAAAAGGGGGCCAGTAATGAAAAACTGTTTTTT. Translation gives CASSEKGASNEKLFF.

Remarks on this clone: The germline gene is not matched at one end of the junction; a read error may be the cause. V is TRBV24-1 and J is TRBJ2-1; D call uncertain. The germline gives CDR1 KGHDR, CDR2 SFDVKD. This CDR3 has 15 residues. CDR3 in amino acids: CATSDMDDSHNEQFF. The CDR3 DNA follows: TGTGCCACCAGTGATATGGACGACTCCCACAATGAGCAGTTCTTC.

CDR3 DNA: TGTGCCATCACAGATTCCGGGGGCGCCTACAATGAGCAGTTCTTC. This codes for CAITDSGGAYNEQFF. The V and J genes are TRBV10-3 and TRBJ2-1, with D perhaps matching TRBD1 or TRBD2 (6 bases each). The CDR3 spans 15 residues. Germline assignment: CDR1 ENHRY and CDR2 SYGVKD. Trimming took 7 bases from V and 2 from J, leaving 15 bases between them.

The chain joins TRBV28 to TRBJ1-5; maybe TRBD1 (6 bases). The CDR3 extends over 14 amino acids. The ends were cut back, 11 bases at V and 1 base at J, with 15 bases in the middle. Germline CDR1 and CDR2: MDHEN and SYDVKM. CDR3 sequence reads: CALGGDTSNQPQHF. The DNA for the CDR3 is TGTGCCCTCGGGGGGGACACCAGCAATCAGCCCCAGCATTTT.

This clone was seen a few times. The CDR3 region has the DNA TGCGCCAGCAGCTTGGAGGTGGGGCGCGGCTATGGCTACACCTTC. It specifies CASSLEVGRGYGYTF. The V gene is TRBV5-1, the J gene TRBJ1-2, with D tentatively TRBD1 (5 bases). Germline CDR1 is SGHRS and CDR2 is YFSETQ. V lost 0 bases, J lost 4 bases, and 13 bases lay in between. The CDR3 contains 15 residues.

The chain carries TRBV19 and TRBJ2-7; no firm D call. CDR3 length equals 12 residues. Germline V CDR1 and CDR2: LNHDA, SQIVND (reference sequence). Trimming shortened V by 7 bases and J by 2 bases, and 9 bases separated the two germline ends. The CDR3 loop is CASIGFPYEQYF. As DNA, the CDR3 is TGTGCCAGTATTGGGTTCCCCTACGAGCAGTACTTC. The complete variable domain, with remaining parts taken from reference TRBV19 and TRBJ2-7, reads DGGITQSPKYLFRKEGQNVTLSCEQNLNHDAMYWYRQDPGQGLRLIYYSQIVNDFQKGDIAEGYSVSREKKESFPLTVTSAQKNPTAFYLCASIGFPYEQYFGPGTRLTVT.

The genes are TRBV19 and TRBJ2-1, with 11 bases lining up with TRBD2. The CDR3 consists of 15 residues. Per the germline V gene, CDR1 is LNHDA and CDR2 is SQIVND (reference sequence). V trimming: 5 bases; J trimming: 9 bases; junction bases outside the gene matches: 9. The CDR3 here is CASSRTSGRGGEQFF. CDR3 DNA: TGTGCCAGTAGTCGAACTAGCGGGAGAGGGGGTGAGCAGTTCTTC.

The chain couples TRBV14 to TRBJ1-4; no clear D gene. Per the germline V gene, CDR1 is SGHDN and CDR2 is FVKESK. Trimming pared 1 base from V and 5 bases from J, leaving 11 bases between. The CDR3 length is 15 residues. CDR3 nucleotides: TGTGCCAGCAGCCAAGGATCCTTCCCGAATGAAAAACTGTTTTTT. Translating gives CASSQGSFPNEKLFF.

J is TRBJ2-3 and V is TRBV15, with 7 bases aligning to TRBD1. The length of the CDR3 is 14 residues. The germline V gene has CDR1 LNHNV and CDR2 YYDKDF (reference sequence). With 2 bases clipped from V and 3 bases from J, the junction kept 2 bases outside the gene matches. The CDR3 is CATSRPGQTDTQYF. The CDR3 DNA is TGTGCCACCAGCAGACCGGGACAGACAGATACGCAGTATTTT.

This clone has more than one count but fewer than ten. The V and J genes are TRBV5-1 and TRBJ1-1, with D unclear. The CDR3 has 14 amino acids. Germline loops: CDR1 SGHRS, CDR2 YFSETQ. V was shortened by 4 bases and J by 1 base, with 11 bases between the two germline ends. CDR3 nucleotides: TGCGCCAGCAGCCTCAGCTCCGCGAACACTGAAGCTTTCTTT. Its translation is CASSLSSANTEAFF.

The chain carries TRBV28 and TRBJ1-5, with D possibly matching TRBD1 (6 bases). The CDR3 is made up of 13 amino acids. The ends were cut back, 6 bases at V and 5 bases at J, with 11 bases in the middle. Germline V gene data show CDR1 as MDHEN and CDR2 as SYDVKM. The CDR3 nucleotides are TGTGCCAGCAGGCAGGGGTGGGATCAGCCCCAGCATTTT. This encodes CASRQGWDQPQHF.